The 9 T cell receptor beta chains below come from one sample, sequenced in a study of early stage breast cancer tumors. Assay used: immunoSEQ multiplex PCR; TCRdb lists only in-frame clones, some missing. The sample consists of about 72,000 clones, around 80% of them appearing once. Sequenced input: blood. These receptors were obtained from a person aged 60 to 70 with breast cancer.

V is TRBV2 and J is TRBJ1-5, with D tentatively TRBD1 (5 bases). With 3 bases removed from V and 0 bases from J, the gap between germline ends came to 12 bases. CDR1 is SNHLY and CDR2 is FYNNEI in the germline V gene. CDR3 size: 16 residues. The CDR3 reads CASSEGDNYSNQPQHF. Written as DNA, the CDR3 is TGTGCCAGCAGTGAGGGGGATAATTATAGCAATCAGCCCCAGCATTTT.

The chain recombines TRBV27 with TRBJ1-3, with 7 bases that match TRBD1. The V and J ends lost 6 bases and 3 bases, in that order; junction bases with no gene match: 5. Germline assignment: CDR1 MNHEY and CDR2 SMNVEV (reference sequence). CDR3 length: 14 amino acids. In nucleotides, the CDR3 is TGTGCCAGCAGACCAAACAGGGGTGGAAACACCATATATTTT. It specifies CASRPNRGGNTIYF.

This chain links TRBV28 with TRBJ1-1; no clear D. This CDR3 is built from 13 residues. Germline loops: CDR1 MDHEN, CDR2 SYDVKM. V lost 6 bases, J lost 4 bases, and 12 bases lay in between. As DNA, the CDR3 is TGTGCCAGCAGACTAACTACGGGCACTGAAGCTTTCTTT. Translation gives CASRLTTGTEAFF.

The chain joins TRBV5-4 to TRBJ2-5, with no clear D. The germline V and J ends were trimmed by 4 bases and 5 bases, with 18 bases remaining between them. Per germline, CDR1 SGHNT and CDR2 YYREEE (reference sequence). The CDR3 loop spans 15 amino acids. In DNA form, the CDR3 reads TGTGCCAGCAGCGTCGGTTTGTCCCCTTTTGAGACCCAGTACTTC. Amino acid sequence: CASSVGLSPFETQYF.

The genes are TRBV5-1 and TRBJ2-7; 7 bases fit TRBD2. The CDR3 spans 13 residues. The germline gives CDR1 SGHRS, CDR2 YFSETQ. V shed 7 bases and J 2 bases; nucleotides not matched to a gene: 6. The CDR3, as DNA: TGCGCCAGCTCCCTGGGGGGGACCTACGAGCAGTACTTC. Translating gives CASSLGGTYEQYF.

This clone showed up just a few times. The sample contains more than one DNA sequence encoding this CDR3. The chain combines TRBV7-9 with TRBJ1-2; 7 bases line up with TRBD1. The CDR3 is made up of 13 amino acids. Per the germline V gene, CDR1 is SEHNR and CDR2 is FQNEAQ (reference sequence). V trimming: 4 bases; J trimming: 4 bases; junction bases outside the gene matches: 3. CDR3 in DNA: TGTGCCAGCAGCTCCGGGACAGCCTATGGCTACACCTTC. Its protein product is CASSSGTAYGYTF.

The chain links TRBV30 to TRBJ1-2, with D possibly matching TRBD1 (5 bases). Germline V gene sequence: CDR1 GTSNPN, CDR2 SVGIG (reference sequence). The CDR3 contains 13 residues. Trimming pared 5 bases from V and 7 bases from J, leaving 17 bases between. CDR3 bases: TGTGCCTGGCTGGTCGGGGCGGCCCGTGGCTACACCTTC. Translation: CAWLVGAARGYTF.

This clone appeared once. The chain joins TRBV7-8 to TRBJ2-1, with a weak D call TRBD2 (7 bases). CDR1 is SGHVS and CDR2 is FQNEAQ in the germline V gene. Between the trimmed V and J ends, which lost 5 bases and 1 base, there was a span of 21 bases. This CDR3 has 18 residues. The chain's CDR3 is CASSPGQGGGASYNEQFF. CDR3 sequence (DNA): TGTGCCAGCAGCCCGGGCCAGGGAGGGGGTGCTTCCTACAATGAGCAGTTCTTC.

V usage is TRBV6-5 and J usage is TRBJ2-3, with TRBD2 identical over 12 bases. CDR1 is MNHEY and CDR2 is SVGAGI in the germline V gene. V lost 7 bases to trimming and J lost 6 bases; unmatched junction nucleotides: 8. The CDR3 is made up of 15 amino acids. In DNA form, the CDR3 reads TGTGCCAGCAACTTCCTAGCGGGAGGGCCGGATACGCAGTATTTT. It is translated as CASNFLAGGPDTQYF.